One and the same sample provided the 4 T cell receptor beta chains below, sequenced in a study of cytomegalovirus exposure and HLA in healthy donors. 60 Vbeta and 13 Jbeta primers were used in PCR. Clones were sequenced by immunoSEQ multiplex PCR, and TCRdb holds only the in-frame ones, with some missing. The sample includes about 150,000 clones, about 79% of them seen just once. Sequencing was carried out using PBMCs. The origin of the receptors is a male donor in good health and CMV-seronegative.

This chain connects TRBV14 to TRBJ1-3; D gene ambiguous. Trimming pared 0 bases from V and 2 bases from J, leaving 11 bases between. The germline V gene has CDR1 SGHDN and CDR2 FVKESK. The CDR3 extends over 16 amino acids. CDR3 protein: CASSQEIGQPGNTIYF. The DNA of the CDR3 is TGTGCCAGCAGCCAAGAGATTGGGCAGCCTGGAAACACCATATATTTT.

This chain links TRBV2 with TRBJ2-5, with 8 positions matching TRBD1. V was pared by 6 bases and J by 1 base, with 7 bases of the junction left unmatched. Germline CDR1 reads SNHLY; CDR2 reads FYNNEI. This CDR3 region has 15 residues. CDR3 coding DNA: TGTGCCAGCAGAAAGACAGGGGCTCCCCAAGAGACCCAGTACTTC. This encodes CASRKTGAPQETQYF.

This clone was recorded a few times. The chain recombines TRBV6-6 with TRBJ1-2; D is possibly TRBD1 (5 bases). This CDR3 is built from 15 residues. Germline V CDR1 and CDR2: MNHNY, SVGAGI (reference sequence). Trimming removed 2 bases at V and 4 bases at J, with 14 bases between. CDR3 DNA: TGTGCCAGCAGTTACGTCAGGGCCGAGTTCTATGGCTACACCTTC. Its protein is CASSYVRAEFYGYTF.

The chain links TRBV5-4 to TRBJ1-2; the match to TRBD1 covers 9 bases. V dropped 4 bases and J dropped 8; count of bases not matched to a gene: 12. Per the germline V gene, CDR1 is SGHNT and CDR2 is YYREEE (reference sequence). The CDR3 length is 15 residues. Written as DNA, the CDR3 is TGTGCCAGCAGCCTTCAGGGACAGGGCGGGGTAGGCTACACCTTC. It is translated as CASSLQGQGGVGYTF. Drawing the rest from reference TRBV5-4 and TRBJ1-2, the complete variable domain is ETGVTQSPTHLIKTRGQQVTLRCSSQSGHNTVSWYQQALGQGPQFIFQYYREEENGRGNFPPRFSGLQFPNYSSELNVNALELDDSALYLCASSLQGQGGVGYTFGSGTRLTVV.